Below are 10 T cell receptor beta chains sequenced from a single sample in a study of shared clonotypes between healthy human individuals. TCRdb's copy holds only in-frame clones and misses some; the assay was immunoSEQ multiplex PCR. This table has 850,000 to 1,200,000 clones, about 75% appearing once. Sequencing was done on a sample of memory CD4+ T cells sorted from blood. Subset described: CD45RA-negative fraction. The receptors originated from a young man in good health.

The chain carries TRBV6-6 and TRBJ1-1; TRBD1 matches 7 bases. The CDR3 contains 16 residues. The germline CDR1 and CDR2 sequences are MNHNY and SVGAGI (reference sequence). The V gene end was trimmed by 2 bases and the J gene end by 0 bases; junction bases not matched to a gene: 6. CDR3 protein: CASSYPDRAMNTEAFF. CDR3 coding DNA: TGTGCCAGCAGTTACCCTGACAGGGCTATGAACACTGAAGCTTTCTTT.

This chain links TRBV28 with TRBJ1-2, with 9 bases fitting TRBD1. With 4 bases clipped from V and 7 bases from J, the junction kept 7 bases outside the gene matches. The V gene's germline CDR1 is MDHEN and CDR2 SYDVKM. The CDR3 loop spans 14 amino acids. CDR3 nucleotides: TGTGCCAGCAGTTCAACAGGGGGCGCGGGTGGCTACACCTTC. It specifies CASSSTGGAGGYTF.

This clone occurred a few times. Other DNA sequences in the sample encode the same CDR3. V is TRBV18 and J is TRBJ1-2, with D tentatively TRBD1 (5 bases). Germline assignment: CDR1 KGHSH and CDR2 LQKENI. This CDR3 region has 13 residues. V was clipped by 3 bases and J by 4 bases, with 9 bases between them. The CDR3, as DNA: TGTGCCAGCTCACCTGACAGAGGCTATGGCTACACCTTC. The encoded protein is CASSPDRGYGYTF.

The chain is built from TRBV7-6 and TRBJ1-3; D possibly corresponds to TRBD1 (6 bases). Germline CDR1 is SGHVS and CDR2 is FNYEAQ. The CDR3 covers 15 residues. V lost 5 bases and J 4 bases, leaving 15 bases between the germline ends. The DNA for the CDR3 is TGTGCCAGCAGCCTACAGGGAGGGTCCGGAAACACCATATATTTT. Translating gives CASSLQGGSGNTIYF.

This clone was recorded once. The chain uses TRBV7-9 and TRBJ2-7; perhaps TRBD2 as D (5 bases). CDR1 is SEHNR and CDR2 is FQNEAQ in the germline V gene (reference sequence). Trimming left V 2 bases short and J 9 bases short, with 8 bases between. This CDR3 has 11 amino acids. The chain's CDR3 is CASSLQRGQYF. For the CDR3, the DNA is TGTGCCAGCAGCTTACAACGGGGGCAGTACTTC.

The rearrangement joins TRBV9 to TRBJ2-5, with TRBD2 as a possible D gene (7 bases). Germline V lookup: CDR1 SGDLS, CDR2 YYNGEE. This CDR3 has 16 residues. V was clipped by 0 bases and J by 1 base, with 13 bases between them. The CDR3 here is CASSVDRGALQETQYF. The CDR3 coding sequence is TGTGCCAGCAGCGTAGACCGGGGGGCCCTCCAAGAGACCCAGTACTTC.

This rearrangement joins TRBV6-5 to TRBJ2-7; TRBD2 matches at 7 bases. CDR1 MNHEY and CDR2 SVGAGI come from the germline V gene. Unmatched junction bases numbered 6, after V lost 4 bases and J lost 0 bases. The length of the CDR3 is 15 residues. CDR3 sequence (DNA): TGTGCCAGCAGTTTGGGACTACCCCACTCCTACGAGCAGTACTTC. Protein sequence: CASSLGLPHSYEQYF.

Of note for this clone: Other DNA sequences in the sample encode the same CDR3. The CDR3 reads CASSPSGGSTDTQYF. The CDR3 bases are TGTGCCAGCAGCCCGAGCGGGGGGAGCACAGATACGCAGTATTTT. This chain links TRBV7-3 with TRBJ2-3; 9 positions agree with TRBD2. CDR3 length: 15 amino acids. Germline V lookup: CDR1 SGHTA, CDR2 FQGTGA. V lost 5 bases to trimming and J lost 0 bases; unmatched junction nucleotides: 3.

The rearrangement uses TRBV7-6 and TRBJ2-5; 9 nucleotides agree with TRBD2. Germline loops: CDR1 SGHVS, CDR2 FNYEAQ. There are 15 residues in the CDR3. The trim removed 6 bases at V and 4 bases at J, leaving 9 bases unmatched. The CDR3 DNA reads TGTGCCAGCAGTCTAAGGTTAGCGGGAGCAGAGACCCAGTACTTC. Protein sequence: CASSLRLAGAETQYF. Looking up the rest from reference TRBV7-6 and TRBJ2-5 gives the full variable domain: GAGVSQSPRYKVTKRGQDVALRCDPISGHVSLYWYRQALGQGPEFLTYFNYEAQQDKSGLPNDRFSAERPEGSISTLTIQRTEQRDSAMYRCASSLRLAGAETQYFGPGTRLLVL.

V and J are TRBV18 and TRBJ1-1; D is ambiguous. The length of the CDR3 is 14 residues. Trimming pared 6 bases from V and 1 base from J, leaving 12 bases between. Germline V gene sequence: CDR1 KGHSH, CDR2 LQKENI. Here the CDR3 reads CASSTLEGNTEAFF. In DNA form, the CDR3 reads TGTGCCAGCTCCACCTTAGAGGGGAACACTGAAGCTTTCTTT.